Shown below are 28 T cell receptor beta chains from a single sample sequenced in a study of metastatic and nonmetastatic thyroid tumors. TCRdb reprocessed the PCR reads using MiXCR. The data contain 90,000 or so clones, approximately 9% of them singletons. No treatment had been given to any patient before thyroid surgery. What was sequenced was blood. The receptors were gathered from a female donor with papillary thyroid cancer or a benign thyroid nodule (not recorded which). Some clones in this sample may be carry-over from other donors' samples.

Many counts were recorded for this clone. V usage is TRBV4-1 and J usage is TRBJ1-5; tentatively, D is TRBD1 (5 bases). The CDR3 is 17 residues long. Germline CDR1 reads MGHRA; CDR2 reads YSYEKL. V was cut by 0 bases and J by 7 bases, with 19 bases left in between. CDR3 nucleotide sequence: TGCGCCAGCAGCCAAGATATTCTCGGACACCAGAACCAGCCCCAGCATTTT. This gives the protein CASSQDILGHQNQPQHF.

This clone was detected many times. The genes are TRBV5-5 and TRBJ1-5, with a weak D call TRBD1 (6 bases). This CDR3 is built from 14 residues. The V end lost 2 bases, the J end lost 2 bases, and 8 bases lay between the germline ends. The germline V gene encodes CDR1 SGHKS and CDR2 YYEKEE (reference sequence). For the CDR3, the DNA is TGTGCCAGCAGCTTTTCAGGGGGCAATCAGCCCCAGCATTTT. It translates to CASSFSGGNQPQHF.

There are many counts of this clone. This sequence joins TRBV27 and TRBJ1-4; 9 nucleotides line up with TRBD1. CDR1 is MNHEY, CDR2 SMNVEV, per germline (reference sequence). V trimming: 2 bases; J trimming: 8 bases; junction bases outside the gene matches: 0. The CDR3 runs to 13 residues. CDR3 protein: CASSLGTGEKLFF. CDR3 DNA: TGTGCCAGCAGTTTAGGGACAGGGGAAAAACTGTTTTTT.

This clone has at least ten counts. The chain links TRBV5-1 to TRBJ2-2; 10 nucleotides match TRBD1. CDR3 length: 15 residues. CDR1 SGHRS and CDR2 YFSETQ come from the germline V gene. J was trimmed by 6 bases and V by 4 bases; bases with no gene match: 6. The CDR3 sequence: CASSPGQGVAGELFF. DNA of the CDR3: TGCGCCAGCAGCCCCGGACAGGGGGTGGCCGGGGAGCTGTTTTTT.

This clone was found many times. The V and J genes are TRBV6-5 and TRBJ1-3; no firm D call. From germline, CDR1 is MNHEY and CDR2 SVGAGI. Trimming stripped 2 bases from V and 2 bases from J, with 10 bases between. The CDR3 covers 15 residues. The CDR3 loop is CASSYLITPGNTIYF. In DNA form, the CDR3 reads TGTGCCAGCAGTTACCTTATTACCCCTGGAAACACCATATATTTT.

In its sample, this clone was seen many times. This chain connects TRBV24-1 to TRBJ2-1; D ambiguous. The CDR3 length is 14 residues. Trimming stripped 5 bases from V and 6 bases from J, with 13 bases between. CDR1 is KGHDR, CDR2 SFDVKD, per germline. The CDR3 sequence: CATSGLESSNEQFF. CDR3 DNA: TGTGCCACCAGTGGGTTGGAAAGTAGCAATGAGCAGTTCTTC.

This clone was recorded many times. The chain couples TRBV7-3 to TRBJ2-5; no definite D call. Trimming removed 2 bases from V and 1 base from J, with 5 bases in between. The CDR3 consists of 13 residues. Per the germline V gene, CDR1 is SGHTA and CDR2 is FQGTGA. The CDR3 loop reads CASSLSVQETQYF. DNA of the CDR3: TGTGCCAGCAGCTTATCGGTCCAAGAGACCCAGTACTTC.

This clone was counted only a few times. The rearrangement uses TRBV19 and TRBJ1-3; no reliable D call. Deletions cut 3 bases from V and 0 bases from J, with 9 bases between. This CDR3 is built from 15 residues. Germline CDR1 and CDR2: LNHDA and SQIVND (reference sequence). CDR3 bases: TGTGCCAGTAGTATGAAGGGAGACTCTGGAAACACCATATATTTT. Translation: CASSMKGDSGNTIYF.

This clone was counted ten times or more. The chain couples TRBV24-1 to TRBJ1-2; D gene unclear. CDR3 length: 13 residues. CDR1 KGHDR and CDR2 SFDVKD come from the germline V gene. With 5 bases removed from V and 4 bases from J, the gap between germline ends came to 10 bases. Here the CDR3 reads CATSAAGTYGYTF. The CDR3 nucleotides read TGTGCCACCAGTGCGGCAGGTACCTATGGCTACACCTTC.

This clone was picked up many times. The CDR3 loop reads CASQKLAGRTGELFF. For the CDR3, the DNA is TGTGCCAGCCAGAAGTTAGCGGGGCGGACCGGGGAGCTGTTTTTT. V and J are TRBV27 and TRBJ2-2, with 8 bases lining up with TRBD2. The CDR3 spans 15 residues. V was clipped by 8 bases and J by 5 bases; unmatched bases: 10. Per the germline V gene, CDR1 is MNHEY and CDR2 is SMNVEV (reference sequence).

Ten or more counts support this clone. The rearrangement joins TRBV6-1 to TRBJ1-2, with 7 nucleotides matching TRBD1. V lost 6 bases to trimming and J lost 5 bases; unmatched junction nucleotides: 12. Per the germline V gene, CDR1 is MNHNS and CDR2 is SASEGT. The CDR3 has 15 amino acids. The CDR3 nucleotides are TGTGCCAGCAGCCCGGAGGGAGGGGGCGCTTATGGCTACACCTTC. Protein: CASSPEGGGAYGYTF.

The rearrangement uses TRBV6-1 and TRBJ1-2; D might be TRBD1 (6 bases). V shed 5 bases and J shed 7 bases, with 17 bases lying between them. This CDR3 is 14 amino acids long. In germline, CDR1 is MNHNS, CDR2 SASEGT. CDR3 in DNA: TGTGCCAGCAGTACACCAACCAGGGGAGGTGGCTACACCTTC. It is translated as CASSTPTRGGGYTF.

The V gene is TRBV6-2 or TRBV6-3, the J gene TRBJ2-7; 7 bases are shared with TRBD1. The CDR3 consists of 14 residues. The germline V gene encodes CDR1 MNHEY and CDR2 SVGEGT. J gave up 3 bases and V 6 bases, and 8 bases lay outside the gene matches. In DNA form, the CDR3 reads TGTGCCAGCAGACCGGGACAGCCCCTCTACGAGCAGTACTTC. Translating gives CASRPGQPLYEQYF.

This clone has at least ten counts. The J gene is TRBJ1-1, the V gene TRBV25-1; TRBD1 matches 8 bases. There are 14 residues in the CDR3. Germline lookup yields CDR1 MGHDK and CDR2 SYGVNS. V trimming: 5 bases; J trimming: 0 bases; junction bases outside the gene matches: 2. The CDR3 region is CASSRQGMNTEAFF. As DNA, the CDR3 is TGTGCCAGCAGTCGACAGGGGATGAACACTGAAGCTTTCTTT. Based on the CDR3 plus reference TRBV25-1 and TRBJ1-1, the full variable domain is EADIYQTPRYLVIGTGKKITLECSQTMGHDKMYWYQQDPGMELHLIHYSYGVNSTEKGDLSSESTVSRIRTEHFPLTLESARPSHTSQYLCASSRQGMNTEAFFGQGTRLTVV.

There are many counts of this clone. DNA of the CDR3: TGCGCCAGCAGCCAAACCGGGACAGGGTTGTACGAGCAGTACTTC. Protein: CASSQTGTGLYEQYF. The gene calls are TRBV4-1 and TRBJ2-7, with 9 bases matching TRBD1. The CDR3 extends over 15 amino acids. Germline CDR1 reads MGHRA; CDR2 reads YSYEKL. J gave up 4 bases and V 2 bases, and 6 bases lay outside the gene matches.

The V call is TRBV9, the J call TRBJ2-2; unclear D gene. The CDR3 runs to 14 residues. Germline V lookup: CDR1 SGDLS, CDR2 YYNGEE. V lost 4 bases, J lost 4 bases, and 11 bases lay in between. This CDR3 reads CASSTRPSTGELFF. In DNA form, the CDR3 reads TGTGCCAGCAGCACGCGCCCGAGCACCGGGGAGCTGTTTTTT.

This clone was counted many times. The V gene is TRBV3-1, the J gene TRBJ2-1, with 9 bases aligning to TRBD2. With 0 bases clipped from V and 7 bases from J, the junction kept 7 bases outside the gene matches. The V gene's germline CDR1 is LGHDT and CDR2 YNNKEL (reference sequence). This CDR3 has 16 residues. CDR3: CASSQEPGLATNEQFF. The CDR3 DNA reads TGTGCCAGCAGCCAAGAACCGGGACTAGCAACTAATGAGCAGTTCTTC.

Of note for this clone: One end of the junction varies from germline; a read error may be responsible. V usage is TRBV4-1 and J usage is TRBJ2-7, with D possibly being TRBD2 (6 bases). This CDR3 is 17 amino acids long. Germline CDR1 is MGHRA and CDR2 is YSYEKL. The CDR3 spells CASSQDQFAGSSYEQYF. The CDR3 nucleotides are TGCGCCAGCAGCCAAGATCAATTTGCGGGAAGCTCCTACGAGCAATACTTC.

This clone was picked up a small number of times. A much larger clone lies one base from this, so it may be a read error. The chain uses TRBV10-2 and TRBJ2-5; D not certain. The CDR3 spans 15 residues. Germline CDR1 and CDR2: WSHSY and SAAADI. The CDR3 is CASSESPLGLETKYF. The CDR3 nucleotides read TGCGCCAGCAGTGAGTCGCCCCTCGGGTTGGAGACCAAGTACTTC.

The chain employs TRBV30 and TRBJ2-3; D remains ambiguous. CDR3 length: 15 amino acids. V lost 4 bases and J lost 2, with 16 bases in between. CDR1 GTSNPN and CDR2 SVGIG come from the germline V gene (reference sequence). CDR3 in amino acids: CAWIPPTLHTDTQYF. Written as DNA, the CDR3 is TGTGCCTGGATCCCCCCCACCCTCCACACAGATACGCAGTATTTT.

This clone was seen ten or more times. CDR3 sequence reads: CASRPNAGTNTGELFF. CDR3 bases: TGCGCCAGCAGGCCTAACGCGGGGACGAACACCGGGGAGCTGTTTTTT. J is TRBJ2-2 and V is TRBV5-1; a weak D match, TRBD2 (6 bases). Germline-derived CDR1 and CDR2 are SGHRS and YFSETQ. Trimming stripped 5 bases from V and 0 bases from J, with 14 bases between. The CDR3 has 16 amino acids.

This clone occurred a few times. The chain is built from TRBV20-1 and TRBJ1-3, with a tentative D call TRBD1 (5 bases). The CDR3 covers 16 residues. Between the trimmed V and J ends, which lost 3 bases and 2 bases, there was a span of 17 bases. CDR1 is DFQATT and CDR2 is SNEGSKA in the germline V gene (reference sequence). The CDR3 region has the DNA TGCAGTGCTAGGAACTCGGGGGGTGGAACTGGAAACACCATATATTTT. This codes for CSARNSGGGTGNTIYF.

This clone was recorded at least ten times. This chain connects TRBV5-1 to TRBJ2-7, with 9 bases fitting TRBD1. V was clipped by 5 bases and J by 1 base; unmatched bases: 4. The CDR3 runs 14 residues. The V gene's germline CDR1 is SGHRS and CDR2 YFSETQ. The CDR3 loop is CASRSGTGSYEQYF. DNA of the CDR3: TGCGCCAGCAGATCCGGGACAGGGTCCTACGAGCAGTACTTC. The full variable domain, its missing parts supplied by reference TRBV5-1 and TRBJ2-7, is KAGVTQTPRYLIKTRGQQVTLSCSPISGHRSVSWYQQTPGQGLQFLFEYFSETQRNKGNFPGRFSGRQFSNSRSEMNVSTLELGDSALYLCASRSGTGSYEQYFGPGTRLTVT.

Many counts were recorded for this clone. This sample includes further DNA sequences coding for the same CDR3. The chain recombines TRBV6-1 with TRBJ2-6; D not certain. This CDR3 has 15 residues. The germline V gene encodes CDR1 MNHNS and CDR2 SASEGT. Trimming shortened V by 4 bases and J by 0 bases, and 7 bases separated the two germline ends. CDR3 DNA sequence: TGTGCCAGCAGTGTCACAGACTCTGGGGCCAACGTCCTGACTTTC. Its protein is CASSVTDSGANVLTF.

At least ten counts were recorded for this clone. The chain is built from TRBV20-1 and TRBJ1-5; a possible D gene is TRBD1 (6 bases). There are 17 residues in the CDR3. Trimming took 2 bases from V and 0 from J, leaving 17 bases between them. Germline V gene data show CDR1 as DFQATT and CDR2 as SNEGSKA (reference sequence). CDR3 region: CSARKRGAQDSNQPQHF. Here the CDR3 DNA reads TGCAGTGCTAGAAAGCGGGGGGCGCAGGATAGCAATCAGCCCCAGCATTTT.

The table lists this clone with many counts. The rearrangement joins TRBV27 to TRBJ1-2, with D uncertain. The CDR3 is 12 amino acids. CDR1 is MNHEY, CDR2 SMNVEV, per germline (reference sequence). The CDR3, as DNA: TGTGCTAGTCACGGGCGGAGCTATGGCTACACCTTC. This codes for CASHGRSYGYTF.

The sample holds many counts of this clone. V usage is TRBV7-9 and J usage is TRBJ2-5; 10 nucleotides line up with TRBD2. The CDR3 sequence is 16 residues long. With V trimmed by 3 bases and J by 1 base, 5 bases remained unmatched. Germline V gene lookup returns CDR1 SEHNR and CDR2 FQNEAQ (reference sequence). The CDR3 sequence: CASSFSIAGGQETQYF. The CDR3 nucleotides read TGTGCCAGCAGCTTTTCAATAGCGGGGGGCCAAGAGACCCAGTACTTC.

This clone was recorded a few times. This may come from a read error, since a much larger clone is one base off. This same CDR3 is encoded by further DNA sequences in the sample. The rearrangement links TRBV7-2 to TRBJ1-5; TRBD1 agrees at 7 bases. The CDR3 contains 13 residues. Germline assignment: CDR1 SGHTA and CDR2 FQGNSA. This CDR3 is CASSPTGNRPQHF. CDR3 in DNA: TGTGCCAGCAGCCCGACAGGGAATCGGCCCCAGCATTTT.